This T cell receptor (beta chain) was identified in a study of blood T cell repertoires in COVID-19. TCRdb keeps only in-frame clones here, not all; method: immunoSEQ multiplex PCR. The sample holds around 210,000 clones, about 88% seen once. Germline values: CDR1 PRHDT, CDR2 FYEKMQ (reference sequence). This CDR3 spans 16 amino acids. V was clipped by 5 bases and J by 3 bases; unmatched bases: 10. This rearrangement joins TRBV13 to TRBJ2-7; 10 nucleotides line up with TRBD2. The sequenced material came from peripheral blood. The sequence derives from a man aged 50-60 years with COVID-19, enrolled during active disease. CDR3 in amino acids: CASSPTPGTSVYEQYF. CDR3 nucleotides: TGTGCCAGCAGCCCCACCCCCGGGACTAGCGTCTACGAGCAGTACTTC.